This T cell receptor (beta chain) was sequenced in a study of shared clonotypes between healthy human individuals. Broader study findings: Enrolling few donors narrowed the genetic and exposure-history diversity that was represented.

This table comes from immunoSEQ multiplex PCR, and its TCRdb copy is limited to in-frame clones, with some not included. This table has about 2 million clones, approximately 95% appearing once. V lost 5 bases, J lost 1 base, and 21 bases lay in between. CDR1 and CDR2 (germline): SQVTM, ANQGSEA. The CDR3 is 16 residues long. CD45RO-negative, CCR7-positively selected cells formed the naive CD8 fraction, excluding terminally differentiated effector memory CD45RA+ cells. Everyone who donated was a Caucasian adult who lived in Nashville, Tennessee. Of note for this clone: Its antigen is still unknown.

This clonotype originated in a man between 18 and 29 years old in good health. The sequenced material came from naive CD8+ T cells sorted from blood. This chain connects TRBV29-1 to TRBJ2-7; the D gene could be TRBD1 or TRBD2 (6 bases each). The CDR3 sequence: CSVPGPGGLRSYEQYF. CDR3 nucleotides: TGCAGCGTTCCTGGGCCTGGGGGGCTAAGGTCCTACGAGCAGTACTTC.